The 27 T cell receptor beta chains below were found in one sample sequenced in a study of neurological immune-mediated disorders. TCRdb redid the calling of the 5' RACE reads with MiXCR, one entry per CDR3 protein. The table includes 55,000 to 75,000 distinct CDR3 sequences, over 4% detected once. The sequenced sample was PBMCs. These receptors were taken from a human donor with multiple sclerosis. The donor label of this sample is uncertain.

This clonotype occurred many times. V gene TRBV12-3 or TRBV12-4 combines with J gene TRBJ2-2; D may be TRBD1 (6 bases). The CDR3 runs 16 residues. Deletions cut 7 bases from V and 4 bases from J, with 19 bases between. The CDR3 nucleotides read TGTGCCAGCATCCAGGTGGTCAGGGGTGGCACCGGGGAGCTGTTTTTT. The encoded protein is CASIQVVRGGTGELFF.

This clonotype was counted ten times or more. The V and J genes are TRBV29-1 and TRBJ2-7, with 9 nucleotides matching TRBD2. V trimming: 5 bases; J trimming: 2 bases; junction bases outside the gene matches: 10. Germline CDR1 is SQVTM and CDR2 is ANQGSEA. The CDR3 is made up of 15 amino acids. Here the CDR3 DNA reads TGCAGCGTTTCTGGGACTAGCTCCGACCCCTACGAGCAGTACTTC. Translation: CSVSGTSSDPYEQYF.

This clonotype showed up many times. V and J are TRBV9 and TRBJ2-6; TRBD1 matches at 11 bases. J lost 0 bases, V lost 2 bases, and 10 bases had no gene match. Germline V lookup: CDR1 SGDLS, CDR2 YYNGEE. CDR3 length equals 20 residues. CDR3 protein: CASSVGTGGRLSSGANVLTF. CDR3 bases: TGTGCCAGCAGCGTTGGGACAGGGGGACGCCTCAGCTCTGGGGCCAACGTCCTGACTTTC.

This clonotype was counted at least ten times. The genes are TRBV15 and TRBJ2-1; 7 positions match TRBD2. Trimming at V came to 0 bases and at J to 10 bases, leaving 6 bases not matched to a gene. The CDR3 extends over 14 amino acids. From germline, CDR1 is LNHNV and CDR2 YYDKDF (reference sequence). The chain's CDR3 is CATSRDLTAGEQFF. The CDR3 bases are TGTGCCACCAGCAGAGATCTGACAGCGGGGGAGCAGTTCTTC.

This clonotype was picked up many times. The gene calls are TRBV5-1 and TRBJ2-1; no firm D call. Trimming removed 4 bases at V and 0 bases at J, with 5 bases between. The length of the CDR3 is 13 residues. Germline CDR1 reads SGHRS; CDR2 reads YFSETQ. CDR3 in amino acids: CASSTLSYNEQFF. CDR3 in DNA: TGCGCCAGCAGCACACTCTCCTACAATGAGCAGTTCTTC.

This clonotype appeared many times. The chain combines TRBV7-2 with TRBJ2-7, with D tentatively TRBD1 or TRBD2 (6 bases each). The V end lost 5 bases, the J end lost 5 bases, and 10 bases lay between the germline ends. The CDR3 loop spans 12 amino acids. Germline V gives CDR1 SGHTA, CDR2 FQGNSA. CDR3 nucleotides: TGTGCCAGCAGCGGGGGCGGGGACGAGCAGTACTTC. Protein product: CASSGGGDEQYF.

The DNA for the CDR3 is TGTGCCACCAGTGGGCCGGGACACCGAGGAGGCTCCTACGAGCAGTACTTC. As protein: CATSGPGHRGGSYEQYF. The V and J genes are TRBV24-1 and TRBJ2-7; D is perhaps TRBD1 (6 bases). V dropped 5 bases and J dropped 0 bases, with 19 bases sitting between them. This CDR3 is 17 amino acids long. The germline gives CDR1 KGHDR, CDR2 SFDVKD.

This clonotype has at least ten counts. The genes are TRBV20-1 and TRBJ2-7, with 8 bases lining up with TRBD1. Germline V gene sequence: CDR1 DFQATT, CDR2 SNEGSKA (reference sequence). V shed 5 bases and J 7 bases; nucleotides not matched to a gene: 4. This CDR3 contains 11 residues. CDR3 coding DNA: TGCAGTGCTCGGACAGGGTTAGAGCAGTACTTC. Translation: CSARTGLEQYF.

This clonotype came up many times. The chain recombines TRBV5-6 with TRBJ1-2, with TRBD1 identical over 9 bases. Trimming took 5 bases from V and 2 from J; bases not matched to a gene: 7. The CDR3 is made up of 15 amino acids. Germline V gene lookup returns CDR1 SGHDT and CDR2 YYEEEE. CDR3 in amino acids: CASSTGQGDNYGYTF. The CDR3 nucleotides read TGTGCCAGCAGTACGGGACAGGGAGACAACTATGGCTACACCTTC. The full variable domain, in which reference TRBV5-6 and TRBJ1-2 provide the parts outside the CDR3, is DAGVTQSPTHLIKTRGQQVTLRCSPKSGHDTVSWYQQALGQGPQFIFQYYEEEERQRGNFPDRFSGHQFPNYSSELNVNALLLGDSALYLCASSTGQGDNYGYTFGSGTRLTVV.

This clonotype was seen repeatedly, ten times or more. The chain carries TRBV6-5 and TRBJ2-1, with 13 bases aligning to TRBD2. The V gene end was trimmed by 5 bases and the J gene end by 6 bases; junction bases not matched to a gene: 4. This CDR3 contains 15 residues. Germline CDR1 reads MNHEY; CDR2 reads SVGAGI. Here the CDR3 reads CASSQGLAGTNEQFF. Here the CDR3 DNA reads TGTGCCAGCAGTCAGGGACTAGCGGGGACCAATGAGCAGTTCTTC.

This clonotype was counted ten times or more. V and J are TRBV29-1 and TRBJ1-1; D may be TRBD1 (6 bases). V was cut by 4 bases and J by 1 base, with 10 bases left in between. From germline, CDR1 is SQVTM and CDR2 ANQGSEA. CDR3 length equals 13 residues. CDR3: CSVVGGRNTEAFF. The CDR3 DNA reads as TGCAGCGTTGTAGGGGGAAGGAACACTGAAGCTTTCTTT.

This clonotype showed up many times. The chain joins TRBV5-1 to TRBJ2-7; TRBD1 matches at 10 bases. V was clipped by 0 bases and J by 3 bases; unmatched bases: 6. This CDR3 is built from 16 residues. Per the germline V gene, CDR1 is SGHRS and CDR2 is YFSETQ. The CDR3 coding sequence is TGCGCCAGCAGCTTGGGTCCCGGGACAGGGGTCTACGAGCAGTACTTC. It codes for CASSLGPGTGVYEQYF.

This clonotype was counted at least ten times. This chain connects TRBV7-2 to TRBJ2-5; 8 bases map to TRBD1. J gave up 2 bases and V 1 base, and 0 bases lay outside the gene matches. This CDR3 comprises 14 residues. CDR1 is SGHTA, CDR2 FQGNSA, per germline. This chain's CDR3 is CASSLDRGQETQYF. The CDR3 bases are TGTGCCAGCAGCTTAGACAGGGGGCAAGAGACCCAGTACTTC.

Note on this clonotype: A clone one base away is much larger, so this may be a read error. The V gene is TRBV5-1, the J gene TRBJ2-1; 9 bases fit TRBD2. The CDR3 has 16 residues. Germline-derived CDR1 and CDR2 are SGHRS and YFSETQ. Here the CDR3 reads CSSSLAAGTSTNEQFF. In nucleotides, the CDR3 is TGCTCCAGCAGCCTAGCCGCCGGGACTAGCACGAATGAGCAGTTCTTC.

This clonotype was found many times. The rearrangement uses TRBV11-2 and TRBJ2-3; no clear D gene. Germline values: CDR1 SGHAT, CDR2 FQNNGV. V lost 4 bases to trimming and J lost 0 bases, with 17 bases between them. This CDR3 spans 17 amino acids. The CDR3 spells CASSYPQGSPSTDTQYF. CDR3 nucleotides: TGTGCCAGCAGCTACCCACAAGGCAGCCCTAGCACAGATACGCAGTATTTT.

This clonotype was picked up many times. This sequence joins TRBV7-9 and TRBJ2-3; D uncertain. This CDR3 has 13 residues. Trimming stripped 3 bases from V and 2 bases from J, with 6 bases between. The germline V gene has CDR1 SEHNR and CDR2 FQNEAQ (reference sequence). In DNA, the CDR3 is TGTGCCAGCAGCTTTATGTACACAGATACGCAGTATTTT. It is translated as CASSFMYTDTQYF.

The sample holds many counts of this clonotype. The J gene is TRBJ1-2, the V gene TRBV28; D unclear. The germline V and J ends were trimmed by 6 bases and 7 bases, with 12 bases remaining between them. The CDR3 has 12 amino acids. From germline, CDR1 is MDHEN and CDR2 SYDVKM. CDR3 nucleotide sequence: TGTGCCAGCAGACTCACCCCAGGTGGCTACACCTTC. As protein: CASRLTPGGYTF.

This clonotype showed up many times. The CDR3 sequence is CSARDRRGMNTEAFF. The CDR3 DNA reads as TGCAGTGCTAGAGATCGGCGCGGAATGAACACTGAAGCTTTCTTT. This sequence joins TRBV20-1 and TRBJ1-1; D is unclear. Germline assignment: CDR1 DFQATT and CDR2 SNEGSKA (reference sequence). This CDR3 is 15 amino acids long. The germline V and J ends were trimmed by 0 bases and 0 bases, with 11 bases remaining between them.

This clonotype was recorded many times. The chain employs TRBV5-1 and TRBJ2-7; 7 nucleotides match TRBD1. The CDR3 is 14 amino acids. V lost 4 bases and J lost 5; bases outside the gene matches: 9. Per germline, CDR1 SGHRS and CDR2 YFSETQ. The CDR3 region has the DNA TGCGCCAGCAGCCTGAGACAGGGCGCCGACGAGCAGTACTTC. It encodes CASSLRQGADEQYF.

This clonotype has at least ten counts. J is TRBJ1-1 and V is TRBV27; TRBD1 aligns across 7 bases. The germline V gene has CDR1 MNHEY and CDR2 SMNVEV (reference sequence). This CDR3 has 16 residues. Germline trimming cut 2 bases from V and 0 bases from J; bases unmatched to any gene: 6. In DNA, the CDR3 is TGTGCCAGCAGTTTAGTGACAGGGCGAATGAACACTGAAGCTTTCTTT. It codes for CASSLVTGRMNTEAFF.

This clonotype was observed at least ten times. The chain has TRBV20-1 and TRBJ1-2, with a tentative D call TRBD1 (6 bases). With 6 bases removed from V and 1 base from J, the gap between germline ends came to 9 bases. Germline CDR1 and CDR2: DFQATT and SNEGSKA (reference sequence). This CDR3 has 12 residues. The CDR3 DNA sequence: TGCAGTGCGAGGGACAATAACTATGGCTACACCTTC. The encoded protein is CSARDNNYGYTF.

This clonotype was recorded at least ten times. The chain recombines TRBV7-3 with TRBJ2-3; 8 bases agree with TRBD2. Germline CDR1 SGHTA, CDR2 FQGTGA. After removal of 1 base from V and 5 bases from J, the junction contained 8 bases not matched to a gene. The CDR3 runs to 16 residues. This chain's CDR3 is CASSLKTGGPGDTQYF. The CDR3 nucleotides are TGTGCCAGCAGCTTAAAAACGGGGGGGCCTGGAGATACGCAGTATTTT.

This clonotype showed up many times. In DNA, the CDR3 is TGTGCCAGCAGTTACGGCCGGACAGGGTACGAGCAGTACTTC. It is translated as CASSYGRTGYEQYF. The V and J genes are TRBV6-5 and TRBJ2-7; 8 bases are shared with TRBD1. Trimming at V came to 2 bases and at J to 4 bases, leaving 4 bases not matched to a gene. The CDR3 is 14 amino acids. Germline-derived CDR1 and CDR2 are MNHEY and SVGAGI.

The table lists this clonotype with many counts. The chain couples TRBV15 to TRBJ2-3, with 8 nucleotides matching TRBD2. Germline CDR1 and CDR2: LNHNV and YYDKDF (reference sequence). V dropped 4 bases and J dropped 1; count of bases not matched to a gene: 4. This CDR3 has 15 amino acids. CDR3 residues: CATSTYSGGTDTQYF. CDR3 DNA sequence: TGTGCCACCAGCACCTATAGCGGGGGCACAGATACGCAGTATTTT. The full variable domain, completed using reference TRBV15 and TRBJ2-3, is DAMVIQNPRYQVTQFGKPVTLSCSQTLNHNVMYWYQQKSSQAPKLLFHYYDKDFNNEADTPDNFQSRRPNTSFCFLDIRSPGLGDTAMYLCATSTYSGGTDTQYFGPGTRLTVL.

This clonotype showed up many times. The chain uses TRBV6-6 and TRBJ2-6, with D unclear. This CDR3 has 14 residues. With 4 bases removed from V and 0 bases from J, the gap between germline ends came to 4 bases. Per the germline V gene, CDR1 is MNHNY and CDR2 is SVGAGI (reference sequence). Written as DNA, the CDR3 is TGTGCCAGCAGTTCCCACTCTGGGGCCAACGTCCTGACTTTC. Its protein is CASSSHSGANVLTF.

This clonotype was seen repeatedly, ten times or more. The chain combines TRBV18 with TRBJ2-3, with TRBD1 identical over 9 bases. The junction had 9 bases not matched to a gene; V was cut back by 8 bases and J by 3 bases. The germline V gene encodes CDR1 KGHSH and CDR2 LQKENI. The CDR3 is 15 amino acids. CDR3: CASPPPGQGTDTQYF. In nucleotides, the CDR3 is TGTGCCAGCCCCCCTCCGGGACAGGGAACAGATACGCAGTATTTT.

This clonotype is classed as medium-sized (0.01 to 0.1%). V is TRBV6-5 and J is TRBJ2-5; D possibly corresponds to TRBD2 (5 bases). Trimming left V 6 bases short and J 1 base short, with 15 bases between. Germline-derived CDR1 and CDR2 are MNHEY and SVGAGI. The length of the CDR3 is 15 residues. CDR3 loop: CASSSGVSGQETQYF. In DNA, the CDR3 is TGTGCCAGCAGCTCCGGGGTCTCCGGCCAAGAGACCCAGTACTTC.